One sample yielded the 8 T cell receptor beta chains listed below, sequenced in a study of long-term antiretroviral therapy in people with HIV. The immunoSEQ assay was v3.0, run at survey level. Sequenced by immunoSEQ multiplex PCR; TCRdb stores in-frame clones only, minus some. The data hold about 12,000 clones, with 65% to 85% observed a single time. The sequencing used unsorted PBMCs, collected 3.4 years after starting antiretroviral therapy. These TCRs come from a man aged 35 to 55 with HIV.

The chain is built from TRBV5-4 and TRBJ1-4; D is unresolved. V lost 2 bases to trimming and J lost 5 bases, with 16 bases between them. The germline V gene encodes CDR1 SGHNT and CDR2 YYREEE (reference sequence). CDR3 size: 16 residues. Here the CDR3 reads CASSFTAAAGNEKLFF. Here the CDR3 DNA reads TGTGCCAGCAGCTTCACTGCCGCGGCGGGGAATGAAAAACTGTTTTTT.

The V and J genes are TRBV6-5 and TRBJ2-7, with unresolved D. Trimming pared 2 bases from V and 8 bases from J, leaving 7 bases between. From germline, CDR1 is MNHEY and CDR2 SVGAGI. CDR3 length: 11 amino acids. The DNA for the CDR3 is TGTGCCAGCAGTTACGGAGCAAAGCAGTACTTC. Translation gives CASSYGAKQYF.

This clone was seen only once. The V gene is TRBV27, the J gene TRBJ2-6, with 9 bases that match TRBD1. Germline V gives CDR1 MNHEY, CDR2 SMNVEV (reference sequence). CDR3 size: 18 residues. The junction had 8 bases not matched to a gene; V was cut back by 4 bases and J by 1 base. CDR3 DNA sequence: TGTGCCAGCAGTTCCCGTGACAGGGGGTTTTCTGGGGCCAACGTCCTGACTTTC. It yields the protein CASSSRDRGFSGANVLTF. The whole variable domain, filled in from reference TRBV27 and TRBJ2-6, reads EAQVTQNPRYLITVTGKKLTVTCSQNMNHEYMSWYRQDPGLGLRQIYYSMNVEVTDKGDVPEGYKVSRKEKRNFPLILESPSPNQTSLYFCASSSRDRGFSGANVLTFGAGSRLTVL.

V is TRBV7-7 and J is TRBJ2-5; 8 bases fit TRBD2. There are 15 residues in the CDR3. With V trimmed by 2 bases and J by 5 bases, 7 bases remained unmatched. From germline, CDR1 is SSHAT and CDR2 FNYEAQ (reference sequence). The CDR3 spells CASSLTGTSGETQYF. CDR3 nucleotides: TGTGCCAGCAGCTTAACCGGGACTAGTGGGGAGACCCAGTACTTC. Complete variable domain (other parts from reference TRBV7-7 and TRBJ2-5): GAGVSQSPRYKVTKRGQDVTLRCDPISSHATLYWYQQALGQGPEFLTYFNYEAQPDKSGLPSDRFSAERPEGSISTLTIQRTEQRDSAMYRCASSLTGTSGETQYFGPGTRLLVL.

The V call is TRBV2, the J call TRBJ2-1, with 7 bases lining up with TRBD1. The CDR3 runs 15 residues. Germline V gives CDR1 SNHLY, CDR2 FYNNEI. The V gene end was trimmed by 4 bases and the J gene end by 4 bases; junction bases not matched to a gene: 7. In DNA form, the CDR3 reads TGTGCCAGCAGTGCGGACAGGCGTGGGTACAATGAGCAGTTCTTC. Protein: CASSADRRGYNEQFF.

The CDR3 coding sequence is TGTGCCATCGCGGGCCAGGGGGGCGCCGGGGAGCTGTTTTTT. Amino acids: CAIAGQGGAGELFF. The chain employs TRBV10-3 and TRBJ2-2, with TRBD1 as a possible D gene (7 bases). Trimming shortened V by 8 bases and J by 6 bases, and 16 bases separated the two germline ends. The CDR3 covers 14 residues. Germline V lookup: CDR1 ENHRY, CDR2 SYGVKD.

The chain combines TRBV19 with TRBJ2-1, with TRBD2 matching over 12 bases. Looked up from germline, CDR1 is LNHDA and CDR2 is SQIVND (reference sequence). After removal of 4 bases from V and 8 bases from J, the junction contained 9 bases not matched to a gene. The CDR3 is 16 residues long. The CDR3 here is CASSKALAGGLDEQFF. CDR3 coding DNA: TGTGCCAGTAGTAAGGCACTAGCGGGAGGTCTTGATGAGCAGTTCTTC.

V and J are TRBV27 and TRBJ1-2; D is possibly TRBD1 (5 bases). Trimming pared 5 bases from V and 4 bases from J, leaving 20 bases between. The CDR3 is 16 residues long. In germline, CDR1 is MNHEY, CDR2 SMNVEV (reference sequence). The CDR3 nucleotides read TGTGCCAGCAGTCTTTCGACAGCCCTCGACAGCTATGGCTACACCTTC. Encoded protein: CASSLSTALDSYGYTF.